One T cell receptor beta chain is described in this entry. The antigen is not known. Germline CDR1 MNHNY, CDR2 SVGAGI (reference sequence). V was cut by 5 bases and J by 0 bases, with 10 bases left in between. The CDR3 runs 14 residues. TCRdb ran MiXCR on the reads and lists one entry per CDR3 protein. The table records hundreds of thousands of distinct CDR3 sequences, approximately 32% of them present only once. The data were obtained in a study of T cell repertoires in cytomegalovirus infection. Across the whole study: It can be stated that public TCR beta signatures indicated CMV infection as well as a matching HLA type.

V is TRBV6-6 and J is TRBJ1-1; D remains ambiguous. This receptor was identified in a human donor in good health (CMV status not recorded). Some clones in this sample may be carry-over from other donors' samples. This sample comprised cultured CD8+ T cells from PBMCs, obtained from culture after CMV antigen stimulation. CDR3 bases: TGTGCCAGCAGTGCATACCGTCTGAACACTGAAGCTTTCTTT. Encoded protein: CASSAYRLNTEAFF.